This entry lists 28 T cell receptor beta chains sequenced from one sample in a study of tumor-infiltrating lymphocytes in primary liver carcinoma. Each 20-30 mg portion of unsorted bulk tissue served as the source for co-extraction of RNA and DNA. A primer matching the constant region was used to make TCR beta cDNA from around 550 ng of total RNA. Investigators got TCR beta libraries out of three nested multiplex PCR rounds, done with slightly modified ARM-PCR. TRBV1-TRBV30 forward primers paired with a C-beta reverse primer were used in the first two PCR rounds, which ran roughly 10 cycles each. TCRdb fed the multiplex PCR reads into MiXCR, producing one record per CDR3 protein. The table has 80,000 or so distinct CDR3 sequences, 65% to 75% seen once. The material sequenced was liver tumor tissue from sampling region 4. The subset is: tumor region T4, right-lateral pole. The receptor set was obtained from an older woman with primary liver carcinoma and hepatitis B virus infection.

Turning to this clonotype: At one end the junction does not follow the germline gene, possibly because of a read error. The rearrangement uses TRBV11-2 and TRBJ2-7; unclear D gene. In germline, CDR1 is SGHAT, CDR2 FQNNGV. This CDR3 contains 16 residues. CDR3 DNA sequence: TGTGCCAGCAGCTCCTTAACCTCCTGGTTAATCTACGAACAGTACTTC. It codes for CASSSLTSWLIYEQYF.

Note on this clonotype: One end of the junction fails to match germline, which may point to a read error. The chain's CDR3 is CASGLGLAQTSYERYF. The CDR3 DNA sequence: TGTGCCAGCGGCTTAGGGCTAGCTCAAACCTCCTACGAGCGGTACTTC. The chain has TRBV11-2 and TRBJ2-7, with D possibly being TRBD2 (5 bases). The V gene's germline CDR1 is SGHAT and CDR2 FQNNGV. This CDR3 is 16 amino acids long.

This clonotype was observed a single time. One junction end disagrees with the germline gene, perhaps due to a read error. The chain links TRBV11-2 to TRBJ1-2; perhaps TRBD1 as D (6 bases). The CDR3 spans 15 residues. Germline loops: CDR1 SGHAT, CDR2 FQNNGV. CDR3 in amino acids: CASNSTIQGDGGYTF. The CDR3 region has the DNA TGTGCCAGCAACTCAACAATACAGGGAGATGGTGGCTACACATTC.

The gene calls are TRBV11-3 and TRBJ2-3; TRBD1 might be the D (6 bases). V was trimmed by 2 bases and J by 15 bases, leaving 30 bases between them. The CDR3 loop spans 17 amino acids. Germline lookup yields CDR1 SGHNT and CDR2 YENEEA. The CDR3 spells CASSLSFRPLRTDTRYF. The CDR3 region has the DNA TGTGCCAGCAGCTTATCGTTTCGGCCCCTACGGACAGATACGCGATATTTT.

As concerns this clonotype: At one boundary the junction diverges from the germline segment, which might be a read error. In DNA, the CDR3 is TGTTCCAGCAGCTTAACGGGACAGCCCTCCTACGAGCGGTACTTC. Its protein product is CSSSLTGQPSYERYF. The gene calls are TRBV11-2 and TRBJ2-7, with 7 bases fitting TRBD1. This CDR3 contains 15 residues. The germline CDR1 and CDR2 sequences are SGHAT and FQNNGV.

Notes on this clonotype: One junction end does not reproduce the germline sequence, and a read error may be involved. The rearrangement links TRBV20-1 to TRBJ2-3; D not certain. CDR1 is DFQATT and CDR2 is SNEGSKA in the germline V gene (reference sequence). The CDR3 has 13 residues. The CDR3 sequence: CSASFQHTDTQYF. The CDR3 DNA reads TGCAGTGCTAGTTTTCAGCACACAGATACACAGTATTTT.

This clonotype came up once. V gene TRBV7-3 combines with J gene TRBJ2-7, with 12 bases matching TRBD2. CDR1 is SGHTA, CDR2 FQGTGA, per germline. The CDR3 extends over 18 amino acids. Trimming at V came to 4 bases and at J to 2 bases, leaving 12 bases not matched to a gene. As DNA, the CDR3 is TGTGCCAGCAGCTCGTTCCGGACTAGCGGGAAAGGGGCCTACGAGCAGTACTTC. It yields the protein CASSSFRTSGKGAYEQYF.

This clonotype has at least ten counts. The J gene is TRBJ1-1, the V gene TRBV6-6, with a possible D match to TRBD1 (6 bases). Germline loops: CDR1 MNHNY, CDR2 SVGAGI (reference sequence). The CDR3 extends over 13 amino acids. V lost 7 bases and J 8 bases, leaving 17 bases between the germline ends. The CDR3 region is CASTIRGAGEAFF. The CDR3 DNA sequence: TGTGCCAGCACCATCAGGGGAGCGGGGGAAGCTTTCTTT.

Remarks on this clonotype: The missing conserved phenylalanine or tryptophan at the end of this CDR3 makes a read error likely. The chain recombines TRBV11-3 with TRBJ2-7, with 7 nucleotides matching TRBD2. Germline loops: CDR1 SGHNT, CDR2 YENEEA. The length of the CDR3 is 14 residues. The CDR3 protein is CAGSLSGREHEQYL. DNA for the CDR3: TGTGCGGGCAGCTTAAGCGGGCGGGAGCACGAGCAGTACCTC.

This clonotype was seen ten or more times. The chain links TRBV28 to TRBJ2-7; D is ambiguous. Germline CDR1 MDHEN, CDR2 SYDVKM. The CDR3 is 11 residues long. V was cut by 5 bases and J by 7 bases, with 9 bases left in between. This CDR3 reads CASSDPMEQYF. CDR3 DNA: TGTGCCAGCAGTGACCCGATGGAGCAGTACTTC.

This clonotype was recorded at least ten times. The gene calls are TRBV28 and TRBJ2-3, with 11 bases aligning to TRBD1. Germline V CDR1 and CDR2: MDHEN, SYDVKM. There are 16 residues in the CDR3. J lost 4 bases, V lost 5 bases, and 8 bases had no gene match. In DNA form, the CDR3 reads TGTGCCAGCAGTGGGATCGGGACAGGGGGATCAGATACGCAGTATTTT. Its translation is CASSGIGTGGSDTQYF.

The CDR3 here is CASTPTGLAGETQYF. The CDR3 bases are TGTGCCAGCACCCCCACGGGACTAGCGGGAGAGACCCAGTACTTC. The chain couples TRBV11-1 to TRBJ2-5, with 12 nucleotides matching TRBD2. V trimming: 7 bases; J trimming: 4 bases; junction bases outside the gene matches: 7. This CDR3 has 15 amino acids. Germline CDR1 and CDR2: SGHAT and FQDESV (reference sequence).

The J gene is TRBJ1-2, the V gene TRBV29-1, with 8 bases aligning to TRBD1. This CDR3 is built from 12 residues. Germline-derived CDR1 and CDR2 are SQVTM and ANQGSEA. The trim removed 4 bases at V and 8 bases at J, leaving 6 bases unmatched. The CDR3 loop reads CSVGTGNHGYTF. In DNA form, the CDR3 reads TGCAGCGTTGGGACAGGGAACCACGGCTACACCTTC.

Worth noting for this clonotype: An end of the junction differs from the germline gene, which may be a read error. The chain links TRBV11-2 to TRBJ2-1, with D perhaps TRBD2 (5 bases). This CDR3 comprises 16 residues. Germline V lookup: CDR1 SGHAT, CDR2 FQNNGV. In nucleotides, the CDR3 is TGTGCCAGCAGCCTAGAGCGGATGAACTCCTACAATGAGCAGTTCTTC. Translating gives CASSLERMNSYNEQFF.

In the case of this clonotype: One end of the junction is discordant with germline, which a read error may explain. This chain's CDR3 is CASSSDGGGTGELFF. The CDR3 DNA reads as TGTGCTAGCAGTTCGGACGGGGGAGGCACCGGGGAGCTGTTTTTT. The chain couples TRBV28 to TRBJ2-2; D might be TRBD2 (6 bases). The CDR3 extends over 15 amino acids. Germline V gene lookup returns CDR1 MDHEN and CDR2 SYDVKM.

A note on this clonotype: No conserved phenylalanine or tryptophan is present at the end of the CDR3, so a read error is the likely explanation. The chain employs TRBV12-3 or TRBV12-4 and TRBJ2-5; 7 bases fit TRBD1. The CDR3 runs 14 residues. The CDR3 reads CASSPRTGRGTQYL. Here the CDR3 DNA reads TGCGCCAGCAGTCCCCGGACAGGCAGGGGGACCCAGTACTTA.

A word on this clonotype: The CDR3 does not close with the conserved phenylalanine or tryptophan, likely indicating a read error. V and J are TRBV12-3 or TRBV12-4 and TRBJ1-5; the match to TRBD1 covers 9 bases. The CDR3 spans 15 residues. CDR3 region: CASSLTGGVGQPQHL. The CDR3 DNA is TGCGCCAGCAGTTTAACAGGGGGCGTCGGTCAGCCCCAGCATTTG.

Regarding this clonotype: The junction differs from germline at one of its ends, possibly a read error. The genes are TRBV29-1 and TRBJ2-3; either TRBD1 or TRBD2 may supply D (5 bases each). CDR1 SQVTM and CDR2 ANQGSEA come from the germline V gene. The CDR3 is made up of 13 amino acids. The CDR3 DNA reads as TGCAGTGTTGGAACTAGTGGGGCAGATATGCAGTATTTT. Amino acids: CSVGTSGADMQYF.

On this clonotype itself: At one end the junction does not follow the germline gene, possibly because of a read error. This sequence joins TRBV11-3 and TRBJ2-1, with D perhaps assigned TRBD1 or TRBD2 (5 bases each). Germline CDR1 reads SGHNT; CDR2 reads YENEEA. This CDR3 comprises 15 residues. In DNA, the CDR3 is TGTGCCAGCAGCTCGAGAGGGGAGCCCTACAATGAGCAGTATTTC. It codes for CASSSRGEPYNEQYF.

As regards this clonotype: At one of its ends the junction is not consistent with the germline gene, which may arise from a read error. The V call is TRBV2, the J call TRBJ1-4; TRBD1 aligns across 7 bases. The germline gives CDR1 SNHLY, CDR2 FYNNEI. This CDR3 spans 16 amino acids. CDR3 bases: TGTGCCAGCAATGAAGGGACAGTCGCAACTAATGAAAAACTGTTTTTT. Its translation: CASNEGTVATNEKLFF.

Comment on this clonotype: Being one base from a much bigger clone, this may be a read error. As DNA, the CDR3 is TGTGCCATCATGGGGGGACTCGGGACAGATACGCAGTATTTT. This sequence encodes CAIMGGLGTDTQYF. The V call is TRBV10-3, the J call TRBJ2-3; tentatively, D is TRBD2 (6 bases). Germline V gene sequence: CDR1 ENHRY, CDR2 SYGVKD. The CDR3 extends over 14 amino acids. Trimming shortened V by 7 bases and J by 3 bases, and 14 bases separated the two germline ends.

With respect to this clonotype: A junction end diverges from the germline sequence, so it may reflect a read error. V usage is TRBV6-1 and J usage is TRBJ2-5; either TRBD1 or TRBD2 may supply D (6 bases each). The CDR3 has 15 amino acids. CDR1 and CDR2 from the germline V gene are MNHNS and SASEGT. CDR3 DNA: TGTGTCAGCAGTGCAAGGGGGGACTTCTTCGAGACCCAGTACTTC. Its translation: CVSSARGDFFETQYF.

Turning to this clonotype: Just one base apart from a much larger clone, this may be a read error. The chain carries TRBV5-1 and TRBJ2-1, with a possible D match to TRBD2 (6 bases). Germline V lookup: CDR1 SGHRS, CDR2 YFSETQ. The CDR3 is made up of 14 amino acids. DNA of the CDR3: TGCGCCGGCAGCTTGGTGTCTAGCGCTAATGAGCAGTTCTTC. Translated: CAGSLVSSANEQFF.

This clonotype appeared many times. The chain is built from TRBV4-2 and TRBJ2-7; no clear D gene. The V and J ends lost 0 bases and 2 bases respectively, with 2 bases between them. Looked up from germline, CDR1 is LGHNA and CDR2 is YNFKEQ. This CDR3 has 12 residues. This chain's CDR3 is CASSQDTYEQYF. Here the CDR3 DNA reads TGTGCCAGCAGCCAAGATACCTACGAGCAGTACTTC.

The chain links TRBV24-1 to TRBJ2-2; 8 bases line up with TRBD1. Germline V gives CDR1 KGHDR, CDR2 SFDVKD. V lost 8 bases, J lost 6 bases, and 7 bases stayed unmatched. This CDR3 has 14 residues. CDR3 in DNA: TGTGCCACCAAGGGACAGGAGATGGCCGGGGAGCTGTTTTTT. It encodes CATKGQEMAGELFF.

This clonotype was seen many times. The chain recombines TRBV20-1 with TRBJ1-6; D gene ambiguous. Germline CDR1 DFQATT, CDR2 SNEGSKA (reference sequence). The CDR3 contains 13 residues. The V end was cut by 3 bases, the J end by 8 bases, with 11 bases between. The CDR3, as DNA: TGCAGTGCTAGTCTATCCCCTTATTCACCCCTCCACTTT. Amino acid sequence: CSASLSPYSPLHF.

This clonotype was observed at least ten times. Written as DNA, the CDR3 is TGTGCCTGGAGTATAGTCCGTGAGCAGTTCTTC. Translation gives CAWSIVREQFF. The genes are TRBV30 and TRBJ2-1, with D unclear. Between the trimmed V and J ends, which lost 2 bases and 9 bases, there was a span of 8 bases. The germline V gene has CDR1 GTSNPN and CDR2 SVGIG (reference sequence). This CDR3 is built from 11 residues.

With respect to this clonotype: A read error may produce the germline difference seen at one junction end. The gene calls are TRBV12-3 or TRBV12-4 and TRBJ2-7, with 9 positions matching TRBD1. CDR3 length: 17 amino acids. CDR3 loop: CASSSDGDRARYYEQYF. As DNA, the CDR3 is TGTGCCAGTAGTTCCGACGGGGACAGGGCCCGTTACTACGAGCAGTACTTC.